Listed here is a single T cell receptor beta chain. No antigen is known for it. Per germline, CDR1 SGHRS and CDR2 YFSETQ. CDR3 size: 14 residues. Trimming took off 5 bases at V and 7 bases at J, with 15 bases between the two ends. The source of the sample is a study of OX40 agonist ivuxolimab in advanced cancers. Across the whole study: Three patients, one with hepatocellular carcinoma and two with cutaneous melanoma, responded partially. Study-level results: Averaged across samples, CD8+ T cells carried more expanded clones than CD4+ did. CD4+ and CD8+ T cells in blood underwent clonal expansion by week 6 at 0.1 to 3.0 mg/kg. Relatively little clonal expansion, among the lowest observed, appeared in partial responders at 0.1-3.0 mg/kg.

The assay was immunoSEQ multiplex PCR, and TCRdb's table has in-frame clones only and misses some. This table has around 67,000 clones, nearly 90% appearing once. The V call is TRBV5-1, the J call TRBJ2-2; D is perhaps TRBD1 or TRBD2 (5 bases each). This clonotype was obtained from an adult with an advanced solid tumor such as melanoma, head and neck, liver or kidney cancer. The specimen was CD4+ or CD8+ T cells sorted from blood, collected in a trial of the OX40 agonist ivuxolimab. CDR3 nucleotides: TGCGCCAGCAGTTACCTGGGGACCGACGGGGAGCTGTTTTTT. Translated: CASSYLGTDGELFF.